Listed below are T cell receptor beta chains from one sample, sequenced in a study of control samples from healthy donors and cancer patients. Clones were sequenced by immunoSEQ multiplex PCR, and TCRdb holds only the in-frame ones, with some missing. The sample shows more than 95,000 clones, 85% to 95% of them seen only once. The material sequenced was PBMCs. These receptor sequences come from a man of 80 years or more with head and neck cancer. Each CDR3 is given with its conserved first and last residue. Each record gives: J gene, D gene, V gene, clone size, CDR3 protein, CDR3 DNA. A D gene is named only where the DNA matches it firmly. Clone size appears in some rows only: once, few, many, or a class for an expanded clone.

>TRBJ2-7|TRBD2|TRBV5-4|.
CASSARSGGAYEQYF
TGTGCCAGCAGCGCAAGAAGTGGGGGGGCCTACGAGCAGTACTTC
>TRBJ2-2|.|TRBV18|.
CASSPRTGRNTGELFF
TGTGCCAGCTCACCTCGGACGGGAAGGAACACCGGGGAGCTGTTTTTT
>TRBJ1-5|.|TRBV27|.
CASRQLVGNQPQHF
TGTGCCAGCAGGCAGCTCGTGGGCAATCAGCCCCAGCATTTT
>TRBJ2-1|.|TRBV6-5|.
CASSLDSAAYNEQFF
TGTGCCAGCAGTCTAGATAGTGCTGCCTACAATGAGCAGTTCTTC
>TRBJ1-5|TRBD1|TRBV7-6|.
CASSQDRGPNQPQHF
TGTGCCAGCAGCCAGGACAGGGGCCCCAATCAGCCCCAGCATTTT
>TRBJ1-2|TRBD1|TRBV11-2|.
CASSLSRGGGYTF
TGTGCCAGCAGCCTAAGCAGGGGGGGTGGCTACACCTTC
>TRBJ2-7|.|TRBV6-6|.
CASKPEGGLTYEQYF
TGTGCCAGCAAGCCCGAAGGGGGTCTGACCTACGAGCAGTACTTC
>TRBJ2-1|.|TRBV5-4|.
CASSRRWNEQFF
TGTGCCAGCAGCAGGCGCTGGAATGAGCAGTTCTTC
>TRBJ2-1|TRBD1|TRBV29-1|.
CSVRRTGQGIEQFF
TGCAGCGTCAGAAGAACGGGACAGGGAATCGAGCAGTTCTTC
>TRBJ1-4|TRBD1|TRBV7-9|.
CASTKDRAINEKLFF
TGTGCCAGCACCAAAGACAGGGCAATAAATGAAAAACTGTTTTTT
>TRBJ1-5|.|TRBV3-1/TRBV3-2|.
CASSQGAQPQHF
TGTGCCAGCAGCCAAGGTGCCCAGCCCCAGCATTTT
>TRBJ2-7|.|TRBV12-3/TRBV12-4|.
CASSLKGYEQYF
TGTGCCAGCAGTTTGAAGGGGTACGAGCAGTACTTC
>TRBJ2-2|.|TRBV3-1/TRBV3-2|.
CASSLQRGGELFF
TGTGCCAGCAGCCTCCAACGGGGCGGGGAGCTGTTTTTT
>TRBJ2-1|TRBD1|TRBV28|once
CASRSPGQADDVLF
TGTGCCAGCAGATCCCCGGGACAGGCCGACGACGTCCTCTTC
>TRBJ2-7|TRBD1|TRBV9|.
CASSVVPGQGFEEQYF
TGTGCCAGCAGCGTCGTACCGGGACAGGGGTTCGAGGAGCAGTACTTC
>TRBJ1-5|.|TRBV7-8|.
CASSLVGNQPQHF
TGTGCCAGCAGCTTAGTTGGCAATCAGCCCCAGCATTTT
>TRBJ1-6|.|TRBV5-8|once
CASSLRGGNSPLHF
TGTGCCAGCAGCTTGCGGGGGGGAAATTCACCCCTCCACTTT
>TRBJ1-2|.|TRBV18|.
CASSPESNYGYTF
TGTGCCAGCTCACCAGAGTCTAACTATGGCTACACCTTC
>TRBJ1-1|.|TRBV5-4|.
CASSLIEGWGTEAFF
TGTGCCAGCAGCTTGATTGAGGGATGGGGCACTGAAGCTTTCTTT
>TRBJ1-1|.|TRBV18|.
CASSTTTGLSTEAFF
TGTGCCAGCTCAACCACGACGGGGTTAAGCACTGAAGCTTTCTTT
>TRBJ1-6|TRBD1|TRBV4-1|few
CASSQGRQGTGSPLHF
TGCGCCAGCAGCCAAGGCCGACAGGGGACGGGATCACCCCTCCACTTT
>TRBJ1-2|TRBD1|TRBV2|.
CASAKTGGKGGYTF
TGTGCCAGCGCAAAGACAGGGGGCAAGGGTGGCTACACCTTC
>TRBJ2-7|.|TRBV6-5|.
CASSYSGGAFVEQYF
TGTGCCAGCAGTTACTCAGGGGGGGCTTTTGTTGAGCAGTACTTC
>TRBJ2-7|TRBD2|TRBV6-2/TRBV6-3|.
CASSPRGLAGESYEQYF
TGTGCCAGCAGTCCCCGAGGGCTAGCGGGAGAGAGCTACGAGCAGTACTTC
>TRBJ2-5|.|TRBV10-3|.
CATNRQGTKETQYF
TGTGCCACCAACCGTCAGGGGACGAAAGAGACCCAGTACTTC
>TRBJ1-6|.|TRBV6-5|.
CASSTGVQNSPLHF
TGTGCCAGCAGTACCGGGGTACAGAATTCACCCCTCCACTTT
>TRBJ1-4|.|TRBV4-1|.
CASSPLRPQEGKLFF
TGCGCCAGCAGCCCTTTGCGACCCCAGGAGGGAAAACTGTTTTTT
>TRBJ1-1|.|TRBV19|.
CASRSGMDTEAFF
TGTGCCAGTAGGTCCGGTATGGACACTGAAGCTTTCTTT
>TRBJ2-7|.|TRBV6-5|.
CATLGDTSYEQYF
TGTGCCACCCTGGGGGACACGTCCTACGAGCAGTACTTC